These 13 T cell receptor beta chains were all obtained from the same sample, sequenced in a study of blood T cell repertoires in COVID-19. Data came from immunoSEQ multiplex PCR; TCRdb stores just in-frame clones and leaves some out. The data hold about 220,000 clones, with roughly 87% observed a single time. Sequenced material: PBMCs or T cells enriched from blood (not recorded which). The receptors here all came from a woman aged 25 to 39 with acute COVID-19.

The chain recombines TRBV5-1 with TRBJ2-1, with TRBD1 matching over 8 bases. The CDR3 spans 15 residues. Trimming cost V 4 bases and J 5 bases; bases outside gene matches: 8. The V gene's germline CDR1 is SGHRS and CDR2 YFSETQ. The DNA for the CDR3 is TGCGCCAGCAGCCCGGTAGGGACAGGAAACAATGAGCAGTTCTTC. As protein: CASSPVGTGNNEQFF.

This chain joins TRBV27 and TRBJ1-5; perhaps TRBD1 as D (6 bases). Germline-derived CDR1 and CDR2 are MNHEY and SMNVEV (reference sequence). The CDR3 contains 13 residues. The V end lost 6 bases, the J end lost 7 bases, and 13 bases lay between the germline ends. The CDR3 loop reads CASRSPTGQPQHF. CDR3 sequence (DNA): TGTGCCAGCAGATCCCCAACAGGGCAGCCCCAGCATTTT.

The V call is TRBV27, the J call TRBJ1-4; 9 bases fit TRBD1. After removal of 5 bases from V and 4 bases from J, the junction contained 8 bases not matched to a gene. CDR1 MNHEY and CDR2 SMNVEV come from the germline V gene (reference sequence). This CDR3 has 16 amino acids. The CDR3 region has the DNA TGTGCCAGCAGTCGGGGGGACAGGGCCGGTAATGAAAAACTGTTTTTT. Residues: CASSRGDRAGNEKLFF.

The rearrangement joins TRBV5-1 to TRBJ1-1; maybe TRBD1 (5 bases). The CDR3 is 17 amino acids. Germline lookup yields CDR1 SGHRS and CDR2 YFSETQ. With 3 bases removed from V and 6 bases from J, the gap between germline ends came to 24 bases. This CDR3 reads CASSYLRGNTYNPEAFF. The CDR3, as DNA: TGCGCCAGCAGCTACTTAAGGGGAAACACTTATAACCCTGAAGCTTTCTTT. Variable domain in full (rest from reference TRBV5-1 and TRBJ1-1): KAGVTQTPRYLIKTRGQQVTLSCSPISGHRSVSWYQQTPGQGLQFLFEYFSETQRNKGNFPGRFSGRQFSNSRSEMNVSTLELGDSALYLCASSYLRGNTYNPEAFFGQGTRLTVV.

The CDR3 nucleotides read TGCGCCAGCAGCTTGGACAACCTTAATCAGCCCCAGCATTTT. Its translation is CASSLDNLNQPQHF. The V call is TRBV5-1, the J call TRBJ1-5; D unresolved. Germline values: CDR1 SGHRS, CDR2 YFSETQ. Trimming pared 0 bases from V and 4 bases from J, leaving 8 bases between. The CDR3 sequence is 14 residues long.

The gene calls are TRBV27 and TRBJ2-2, with TRBD1 matching over 8 bases. CDR1 is MNHEY and CDR2 is SMNVEV in the germline V gene (reference sequence). V was pared by 2 bases and J by 2 bases, with 7 bases of the junction left unmatched. The CDR3 is made up of 17 amino acids. The CDR3 nucleotides read TGTGCCAGCAGTTTAAGGGCAGGGGGCGTAAACACCGGGGAGCTGTTTTTT. It yields the protein CASSLRAGGVNTGELFF.

The rearrangement joins TRBV7-9 to TRBJ2-7, with TRBD2 as a possible D gene (5 bases). Trimming shortened V by 7 bases and J by 4 bases, and 14 bases separated the two germline ends. CDR1 is SEHNR and CDR2 is FQNEAQ in the germline V gene (reference sequence). There are 13 residues in the CDR3. This chain's CDR3 is CASTAGLTYEQYF. The CDR3 coding sequence is TGTGCCAGCACCGCGGGCCTTACTTACGAGCAGTACTTC.

This CDR3 is CASSLGRGHGYTF. The CDR3 DNA reads TGTGCCAGCAGCTTAGGCAGGGGCCATGGCTACACCTTC. The chain employs TRBV7-9 and TRBJ1-2; possibly TRBD1 for D (6 bases). The V gene's germline CDR1 is SEHNR and CDR2 FQNEAQ (reference sequence). Trimming pared 1 base from V and 6 bases from J, leaving 9 bases between. The CDR3 consists of 13 residues.

CDR3 region: CASSPQGAFGEQYF. The DNA for the CDR3 is TGTGCCAGCAGCCCACAGGGGGCATTTGGCGAGCAGTACTTC. The chain uses TRBV7-8 and TRBJ2-7; 9 nucleotides agree with TRBD1. The CDR3 sequence is 14 residues long. Per germline, CDR1 SGHVS and CDR2 FQNEAQ. With 5 bases clipped from V and 6 bases from J, the junction kept 8 bases outside the gene matches.

V usage is TRBV9 and J usage is TRBJ2-1; 7 nucleotides align to TRBD1. V lost 0 bases, J lost 4 bases, and 4 bases stayed unmatched. CDR3 length: 15 residues. Per germline, CDR1 SGDLS and CDR2 YYNGEE. The CDR3 DNA follows: TGTGCCAGCAGCGTAGAACAGGGGAATTACAATGAGCAGTTCTTC. It is translated as CASSVEQGNYNEQFF.

The chain couples TRBV21-1 to TRBJ1-1; the D call of TRBD1 is as the table states it, not checked on the DNA. TRBV21-1 is a documented pseudogene. This CDR3 contains 18 residues. The CDR3 bases are TGTGCCAGCTCCGATGGGTGTGACAGGGAGCCGTTGAACACTGAAGCTTTCTTT. Its protein is CASSDGCDREPLNTEAFF.

V usage is TRBV3-1 (or the pseudogene TRBV3-2) and J usage is TRBJ1-3; TRBD1 matches 7 bases. The CDR3 runs to 17 residues. With 1 base clipped from V and 0 bases from J, the junction kept 6 bases outside the gene matches. The germline V gene has CDR1 LGHDT and CDR2 YNNKEL (reference sequence). CDR3 amino acids: CASSQVNAGGSGNTIYF. The DNA of the CDR3 is TGTGCCAGCAGCCAAGTGAACGCAGGGGGCTCTGGAAACACCATATATTTT.

The J gene is TRBJ2-5, the V gene TRBV3-1 (or the pseudogene TRBV3-2), with a possible D match to TRBD2 (6 bases). Germline assignment: CDR1 LGHDT and CDR2 YNNKEL (reference sequence). CDR3 length: 16 residues. V shed 4 bases and J shed 5 bases, with 20 bases lying between them. For the CDR3, the DNA is TGTGCCAGCAGCCTCCCCTACGGGGAAGGAGGGGAGACCCAGTACTTC. Translated, it gives CASSLPYGEGGETQYF.